What follows describes a single T cell receptor (beta chain). Its antigen is unidentified. Assay used: immunoSEQ multiplex PCR; TCRdb lists only in-frame clones, some missing. The sample comprises about 100,000 clones, about 86% of which are singletons, and around 5.2% rests with the top ten. The entry originates in a study of OX40 agonist ivuxolimab in advanced cancers. Study context: Prior checkpoint blockade (anti-PD-1, anti-PD-L1 or anti-CTLA-4) was permitted; about 40% had it. Findings and caveats of the study: CD8+ T cells averaged more expanded clones than CD4+. Partial responders treated at 0.1-3.0 mg/kg exhibited clonal expansion among the lowest measured.

J lost 2 bases, V lost 0 bases, and 5 bases had no gene match. Per germline, CDR1 SGHDT and CDR2 YYEEEE. This CDR3 has 16 residues. Sampled blood was obtained at baseline, cycle 4 day 1, and cycle 7 day 1. The sequence came from an adult with an advanced solid tumor such as melanoma, head and neck, liver or kidney cancer. The gene calls are TRBV5-6 and TRBJ2-5; 9 nucleotides line up with TRBD1. Material: CD4+ or CD8+ T cells sorted from blood, obtained in a trial of the OX40 agonist ivuxolimab. The CDR3 here is CASSLGTGVLQETQYF. The CDR3 DNA reads TGTGCCAGCAGCTTGGGGACAGGGGTGTTACAAGAGACCCAGTACTTC. The full variable domain, rest sourced from reference TRBV5-6 and TRBJ2-5, is DAGVTQSPTHLIKTRGQQVTLRCSPKSGHDTVSWYQQALGQGPQFIFQYYEEEERQRGNFPDRFSGHQFPNYSSELNVNALLLGDSALYLCASSLGTGVLQETQYFGPGTRLLVL.